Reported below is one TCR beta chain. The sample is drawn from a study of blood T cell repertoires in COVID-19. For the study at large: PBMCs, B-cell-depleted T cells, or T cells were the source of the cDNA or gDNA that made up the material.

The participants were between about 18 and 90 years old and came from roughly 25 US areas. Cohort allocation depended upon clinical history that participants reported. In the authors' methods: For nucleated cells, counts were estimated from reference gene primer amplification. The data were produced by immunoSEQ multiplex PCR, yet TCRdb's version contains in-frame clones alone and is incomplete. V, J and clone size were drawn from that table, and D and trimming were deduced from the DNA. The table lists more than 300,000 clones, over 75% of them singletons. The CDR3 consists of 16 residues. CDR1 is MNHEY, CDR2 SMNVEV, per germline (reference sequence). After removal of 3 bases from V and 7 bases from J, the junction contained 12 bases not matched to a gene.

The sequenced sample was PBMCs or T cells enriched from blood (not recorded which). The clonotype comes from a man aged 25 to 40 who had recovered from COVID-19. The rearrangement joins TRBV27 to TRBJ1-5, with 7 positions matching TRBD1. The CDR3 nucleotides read TGTGCCAGCAGTTTGAACATGGCAGGGGGTAGCCAGCCCCAGCATTTT. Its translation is CASSLNMAGGSQPQHF.